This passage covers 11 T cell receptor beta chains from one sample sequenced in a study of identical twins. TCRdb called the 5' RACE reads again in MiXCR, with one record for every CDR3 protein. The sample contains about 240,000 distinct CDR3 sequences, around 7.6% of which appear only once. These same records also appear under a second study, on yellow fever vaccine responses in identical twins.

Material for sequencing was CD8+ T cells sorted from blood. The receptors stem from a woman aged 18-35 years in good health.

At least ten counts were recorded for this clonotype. The CDR3: CASSLTAGRGMNTEAFF. CDR3 nucleotides: TGTGCCAGCAGTTTAACCGCAGGGAGGGGCATGAACACTGAAGCTTTCTTT. The chain is built from TRBV27 and TRBJ1-1; a possible D gene is TRBD1 (5 bases). This CDR3 comprises 17 residues. From germline, CDR1 is MNHEY and CDR2 SMNVEV (reference sequence). V lost 2 bases and J 0 bases, leaving 16 bases between the germline ends.

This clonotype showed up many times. The CDR3 nucleotides are TGCAGTGCTAGCCGGACTAGCGGCTCCTACAATGAGCAGTTCTTC. This gives the protein CSASRTSGSYNEQFF. This rearrangement joins TRBV20-1 to TRBJ2-1, with 10 bases aligning to TRBD2. Germline CDR1 and CDR2: DFQATT and SNEGSKA (reference sequence). CDR3 length: 15 amino acids. V trimming: 3 bases; J trimming: 0 bases; junction bases outside the gene matches: 2.

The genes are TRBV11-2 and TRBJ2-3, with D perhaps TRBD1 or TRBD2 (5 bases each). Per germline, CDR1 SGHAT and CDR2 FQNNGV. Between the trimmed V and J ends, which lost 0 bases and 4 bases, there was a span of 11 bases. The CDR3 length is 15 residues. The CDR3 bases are TGTGCCAGCAGCTTAGAAGGAGGACATCCAGATACGCAGTATTTT. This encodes CASSLEGGHPDTQYF.

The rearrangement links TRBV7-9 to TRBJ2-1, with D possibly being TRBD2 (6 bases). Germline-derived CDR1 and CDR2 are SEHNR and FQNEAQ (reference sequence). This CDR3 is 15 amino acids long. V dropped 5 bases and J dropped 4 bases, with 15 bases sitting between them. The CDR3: CASSPGGSVYNEQFF. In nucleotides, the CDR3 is TGTGCCAGCAGCCCTGGGGGGAGCGTATACAATGAGCAGTTCTTC.

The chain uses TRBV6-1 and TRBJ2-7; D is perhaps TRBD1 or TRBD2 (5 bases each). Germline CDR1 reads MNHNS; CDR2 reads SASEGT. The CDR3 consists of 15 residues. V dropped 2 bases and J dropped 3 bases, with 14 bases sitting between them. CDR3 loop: CASSEWETANYEQYF. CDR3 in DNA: TGTGCCAGCAGTGAATGGGAGACAGCGAACTACGAGCAGTACTTC.

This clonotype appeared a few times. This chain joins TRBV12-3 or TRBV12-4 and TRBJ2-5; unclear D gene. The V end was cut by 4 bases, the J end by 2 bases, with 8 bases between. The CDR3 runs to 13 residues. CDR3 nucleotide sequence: TGTGCCAGCAGTTGGGCAGAGCAAGAGACCCAGTACTTC. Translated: CASSWAEQETQYF.

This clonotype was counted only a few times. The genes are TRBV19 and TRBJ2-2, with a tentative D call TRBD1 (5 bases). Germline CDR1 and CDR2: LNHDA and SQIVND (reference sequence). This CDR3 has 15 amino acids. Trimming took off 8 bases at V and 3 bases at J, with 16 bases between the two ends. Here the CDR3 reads CASLSWGRDTGELFF. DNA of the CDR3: TGTGCCAGTCTTAGTTGGGGCAGGGACACCGGGGAGCTGTTTTTT.

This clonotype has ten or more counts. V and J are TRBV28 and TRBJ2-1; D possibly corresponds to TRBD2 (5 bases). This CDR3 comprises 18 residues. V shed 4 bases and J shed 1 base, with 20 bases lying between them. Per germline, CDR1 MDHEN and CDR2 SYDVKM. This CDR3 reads CASSSPVGMSASYNEQFF. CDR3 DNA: TGTGCCAGCAGTTCTCCCGTCGGGATGAGCGCGTCCTACAATGAGCAGTTCTTC.

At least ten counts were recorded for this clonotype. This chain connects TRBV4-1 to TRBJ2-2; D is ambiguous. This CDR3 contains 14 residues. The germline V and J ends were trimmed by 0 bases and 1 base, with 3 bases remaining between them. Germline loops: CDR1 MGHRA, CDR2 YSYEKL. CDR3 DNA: TGCGCCAGCAGCCAAGAGGAGAACACCGGGGAGCTGTTTTTT. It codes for CASSQEENTGELFF.

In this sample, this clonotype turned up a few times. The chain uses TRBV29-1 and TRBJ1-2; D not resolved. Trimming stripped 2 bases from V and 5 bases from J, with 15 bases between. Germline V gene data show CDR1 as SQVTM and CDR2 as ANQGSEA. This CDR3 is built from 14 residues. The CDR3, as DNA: TGCAGCGTTGAAAGTTCTTGGGGAGATTATGGCTACACCTTC. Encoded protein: CSVESSWGDYGYTF.

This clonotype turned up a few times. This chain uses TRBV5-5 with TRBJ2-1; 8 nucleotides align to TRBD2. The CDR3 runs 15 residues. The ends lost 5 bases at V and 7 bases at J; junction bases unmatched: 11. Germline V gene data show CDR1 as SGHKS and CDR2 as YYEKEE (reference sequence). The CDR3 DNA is TGTGCCAGCAGTTCCCGGGGGGGGGCGTCAAATGAGCAGTTCTTC. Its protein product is CASSSRGGASNEQFF.